One and the same sample provided the 24 T cell receptor beta chains below, sequenced in a study of blood T cells in healthy people across ages. Using a J-beta primer mix together with a sample-barcoded 5' primer, a second PCR was run for about 6 to 12 cycles. TCRdb redid the calling of the 5' RACE reads with MiXCR, one entry per CDR3 protein. This repertoire shows fewer than 1,200,000 distinct CDR3 sequences, 25% found once; its top ten account for approximately 0.71%. Another study also made use of these data, one on T cells of mothers and their children.

Source material: blood. The receptors originated from a girl aged 2-9 years in good health.

The table lists this clonotype with a few counts. One end of the junction varies from germline; a read error may be responsible. The V call is TRBV7-9, the J call TRBJ1-2; tentative D call: TRBD1 (5 bases). From germline, CDR1 is SEHNR and CDR2 FQNEAQ (reference sequence). CDR3 length: 14 residues. The CDR3: CVSGRDWGNYGYTF. For the CDR3, the DNA is TGTGTCAGCGGGCGGGATTGGGGGAACTATGGCTACACCTTC.

This sequence joins TRBV3-1 and TRBJ2-5; no clear D gene. The J call is doubtful: the DNA matches TRBJ2-1 better. Looked up from germline, CDR1 is LGHDT and CDR2 is YNNKEL (reference sequence). The CDR3 is made up of 14 amino acids. CDR3 loop: CASSLKPSNPKQFF. The CDR3 DNA follows: TGTGCCAGCAGCCTCAAACCCTCAAATCCCAAGCAGTTCTTC.

About this clonotype itself: An end of the junction does not agree with germline; a read error may underlie this. The chain combines TRBV7-9 with TRBJ1-1, with D uncertain. CDR1 and CDR2 from the germline V gene are SEHNR and FQNEAQ (reference sequence). The CDR3 spans 10 residues. In DNA form, the CDR3 reads TGTGCCAGCAGCGGGAGCGAAGCTTCCTTT. It translates to CASSGSEASF.

The gene calls are TRBV29-1 and TRBJ2-4; 9 nucleotides match TRBD1. This CDR3 contains 15 residues. V shed 0 bases, J shed 9 bases, and the junction held 9 bases outside the gene matches. The germline V gene has CDR1 SQVTM and CDR2 ANQGSEA. CDR3 in amino acids: CSVEDPGQGTLIQYF. CDR3 DNA sequence: TGCAGCGTTGAAGACCCGGGACAGGGAACCCTCATTCAGTACTTC.

V usage is TRBV5-4 and J usage is TRBJ2-5; TRBD2 is a possible D gene (7 bases). The J call could be wrong; TRBJ2-1 is a better fit for the DNA end. Germline CDR1 is SGHNT and CDR2 is YYREEE (reference sequence). The CDR3 totals 16 residues. CDR3 loop: CASSCLWGGHDNEQFF. In DNA form, the CDR3 reads TGTGCCAGCAGCTGCCTCTGGGGGGGCCACGACAATGAGCAGTTCTTC.

V is TRBV4-1 and J is TRBJ1-6, with D tentatively TRBD1 (5 bases). Trimming pared 1 base from V and 8 bases from J, leaving 15 bases between. The germline gives CDR1 MGHRA, CDR2 YSYEKL. This CDR3 is 16 amino acids long. The chain's CDR3 is CASSQGQGRWDSPLHF. The CDR3 DNA sequence: TGCGCCAGCAGCCAAGGTCAGGGCAGGTGGGATTCACCCCTCCACTTT.

The chain uses TRBV4-1 and TRBJ1-2, with D unclear. The CDR3 contains 15 residues. Trimming removed 0 bases at V and 0 bases at J, with 8 bases between. Germline loops: CDR1 MGHRA, CDR2 YSYEKL. The CDR3 here is CASSQDSQTNYGYTF. In DNA, the CDR3 is TGCGCCAGCAGCCAAGACTCCCAGACTAACTATGGCTACACCTTC.

The rearrangement links TRBV7-9 to TRBJ2-7, with a weak D call TRBD2 (6 bases). CDR1 and CDR2 (germline): SEHNR, FQNEAQ (reference sequence). The CDR3 consists of 18 residues. Trimming cost V 1 base and J 2 bases, with 21 bases left between them. This CDR3 is CASSLDVVLLGLAYEQYF. The CDR3 coding sequence is TGTGCCAGCAGCTTAGATGTGGTTCTCTTGGGACTTGCCTACGAGCAGTACTTC. Looking up the rest from reference TRBV7-9 and TRBJ2-7 gives the full variable domain: DTGVSQNPRHKITKRGQNVTFRCDPISEHNRLYWYRQTLGQGPEFLTYFQNEAQLEKSRLLSDRFSAERPKGSFSTLEIQRTEQGDSAMYLCASSLDVVLLGLAYEQYFGPGTRLTVT.

This clonotype turned up a few times. The chain recombines TRBV3-1 with TRBJ2-5; unclear D gene. The DNA end lines up better with TRBJ2-1; the J call may be wrong. Per germline, CDR1 LGHDT and CDR2 YNNKEL (reference sequence). The CDR3 runs 16 residues. For the CDR3, the DNA is TGTGCCAGCAGCCAAGTGGGCGGTGCGACCTACAATGAGCAGTTCTTC. It translates to CASSQVGGATYNEQFF.

The chain combines TRBV25-1 with TRBJ1-2; no reliable D call. The CDR3 length is 15 residues. The V and J ends lost 3 bases and 6 bases respectively, with 17 bases between them. Germline V gene lookup returns CDR1 MGHDK and CDR2 SYGVNS. The CDR3 nucleotides read TGTGCCAGCAGTGACGCCTCCCGGGGATTAGATGGCTACACCTTC. As protein: CASSDASRGLDGYTF.

This clonotype occurred a few times. This chain connects TRBV12-5 to TRBJ2-5; possible D gene TRBD2, 6 bases. The J call is in doubt because the DNA end fits TRBJ2-7 better. There are 14 residues in the CDR3. Germline V gene data show CDR1 as LGHNT and CDR2 as FRNRAP. CDR3 DNA: TGTGCTAGTGGTCCCGGGGAGGTCAGATACGAGCAGTACTTC. Translating it yields CASGPGEVRYEQYF.

CDR3 sequence: CAISEYTTGAFF. The CDR3 DNA is TGTGCCATCAGTGAGTATACGACGGGGGCTTTCTTT. The chain carries TRBV10-3 and TRBJ1-1, with D unresolved. The V gene's germline CDR1 is ENHRY and CDR2 SYGVKD. Deletions cut 1 base from V and 11 bases from J, with 11 bases between. This CDR3 is built from 12 residues.

This clonotype was counted only a few times. This chain's CDR3 is CASSDRNSPLHF. The DNA for the CDR3 is TGTGCCAGCAGTGACAGGAATTCACCCCTCCACTTT. The chain uses TRBV27 and TRBJ1-6; D possibly corresponds to TRBD1 (6 bases). This CDR3 comprises 12 residues. Germline V lookup: CDR1 MNHEY, CDR2 SMNVEV (reference sequence). V lost 5 bases to trimming and J lost 7 bases, with 6 bases between them.

The sample holds a few counts of this clonotype. This rearrangement joins TRBV10-3 to TRBJ1-2, with D tentatively TRBD1 (6 bases). Germline V CDR1 and CDR2: ENHRY, SYGVKD. The length of the CDR3 is 12 residues. With 7 bases removed from V and 8 bases from J, the gap between germline ends came to 14 bases. In DNA form, the CDR3 reads TGTGCCATCACCAGGGGAAGTTGGGGCTACACCTTC. Its protein product is CAITRGSWGYTF.

This clonotype was seen only a few times. The chain combines TRBV29-1 with TRBJ2-3; the D is unclear. CDR1 is SQVTM, CDR2 ANQGSEA, per germline. This CDR3 spans 13 amino acids. Trimming took 5 bases from V and 4 from J, leaving 13 bases between them. CDR3 in DNA: TGCAGCGTTCGAGGAAAATTGGCAGATACGCAGTATTTT. Translated: CSVRGKLADTQYF.

There are a few counts of this clonotype. This chain joins TRBV12-5 and TRBJ2-1; D might be TRBD2 (7 bases). Germline V gene data show CDR1 as LGHNT and CDR2 as FRNRAP. This CDR3 has 16 residues. Trimming removed 0 bases from V and 5 bases from J, with 14 bases in between. CDR3 sequence (DNA): TGTGCTAGTGGTTTGGTACCGAGGGAGGGGGACAATGAGCAGTTCTTC. It codes for CASGLVPREGDNEQFF.

The V gene is TRBV5-5, the J gene TRBJ2-1, with D possibly matching TRBD1 (5 bases). The V end was cut by 4 bases, the J end by 6 bases, with 11 bases between. CDR1 is SGHKS and CDR2 is YYEKEE in the germline V gene (reference sequence). The CDR3 loop spans 13 amino acids. CDR3 amino acids: CASSSDSPNEQFF. The DNA for the CDR3 is TGTGCCAGCAGCAGCGACAGCCCCAATGAGCAGTTCTTC.

This clonotype was picked up one time. Germline and junction disagree at one end, which may indicate a read error. The chain carries TRBV20-1 and TRBJ2-4; TRBD1 is a possible D gene (6 bases). Per the germline V gene, CDR1 is DFQATT and CDR2 is SNEGSKA (reference sequence). The CDR3 has 14 residues. CDR3 sequence: CSATLAGVKNIQCF. CDR3 coding DNA: TGCAGTGCTACCCTGGCAGGGGTTAAAAACATTCAGTGCTTC.

The genes are TRBV11-2 and TRBJ2-1; 8 bases agree with TRBD2. V was pared by 1 base and J by 5 bases, with 7 bases of the junction left unmatched. The length of the CDR3 is 16 residues. The V gene's germline CDR1 is SGHAT and CDR2 FQNNGV. The CDR3 nucleotides are TGTGCCAGCAGCTTAGGTAGCGGGATTTTGCACAATGAGCAGTTCTTC. Translated: CASSLGSGILHNEQFF. The full variable domain, in which reference TRBV11-2 and TRBJ2-1 provide the parts outside the CDR3, is EAGVAQSPRYKIIEKRQSVAFWCNPISGHATLYWYQQILGQGPKLLIQFQNNGVVDDSQLPKDRFSAERLKGVDSTLKIQPAKLEDSAVYLCASSLGSGILHNEQFFGPGTRLTVL.

This chain links TRBV28 with TRBJ2-1; 7 nucleotides match TRBD2. The CDR3 is made up of 17 amino acids. Germline V gene data show CDR1 as MDHEN and CDR2 as SYDVKM. J lost 7 bases, V lost 2 bases, and 14 bases had no gene match. The CDR3 DNA reads as TGTGCCAGCAGTTTACTTGGGGCGGGAGAGGGGCGGAATGAGCAGTTCTTC. Translation gives CASSLLGAGEGRNEQFF.

The chain links TRBV11-1 to TRBJ2-5; the D gene is possibly TRBD1 (5 bases). Germline V CDR1 and CDR2: SGHAT, FQDESV (reference sequence). The CDR3 is 15 residues long. Trimming removed 4 bases from V and 0 bases from J, with 12 bases in between. This chain's CDR3 is CASSSPPTDQETQYF. The CDR3 DNA reads TGTGCCAGCAGCTCACCACCGACAGACCAAGAGACCCAGTACTTC.

This clonotype has just a few counts. V is TRBV5-1 and J is TRBJ2-5; D unclear. CDR1 and CDR2 from the germline V gene are SGHRS and YFSETQ. Trimming stripped 5 bases from V and 2 bases from J, with 16 bases between. CDR3 length equals 15 residues. The chain's CDR3 is CASRAGGTKQETQYF. For the CDR3, the DNA is TGCGCCAGCAGGGCTGGTGGAACGAAGCAAGAGACCCAGTACTTC.

The chain recombines TRBV20-1 with TRBJ2-5; 9 nucleotides line up with TRBD2. Trimming took 2 bases from V and 2 from J; bases not matched to a gene: 3. The CDR3 is 14 residues long. Germline CDR1 reads DFQATT; CDR2 reads SNEGSKA (reference sequence). The CDR3 region has the DNA TGCAGTGCTAGACCGGCGGGGGGGCAAGAGACCCAGTACTTC. It translates to CSARPAGGQETQYF.

The gene calls are TRBV12-3 or TRBV12-4 and TRBJ1-2; D unclear. The CDR3 loop spans 14 amino acids. The V and J ends lost 3 bases and 5 bases respectively, with 13 bases between them. DNA for the CDR3: TGTGCCAGCAGTTTCGCCAGCTCGGGATATGGCTACACCTTC. Translating it yields CASSFASSGYGYTF.